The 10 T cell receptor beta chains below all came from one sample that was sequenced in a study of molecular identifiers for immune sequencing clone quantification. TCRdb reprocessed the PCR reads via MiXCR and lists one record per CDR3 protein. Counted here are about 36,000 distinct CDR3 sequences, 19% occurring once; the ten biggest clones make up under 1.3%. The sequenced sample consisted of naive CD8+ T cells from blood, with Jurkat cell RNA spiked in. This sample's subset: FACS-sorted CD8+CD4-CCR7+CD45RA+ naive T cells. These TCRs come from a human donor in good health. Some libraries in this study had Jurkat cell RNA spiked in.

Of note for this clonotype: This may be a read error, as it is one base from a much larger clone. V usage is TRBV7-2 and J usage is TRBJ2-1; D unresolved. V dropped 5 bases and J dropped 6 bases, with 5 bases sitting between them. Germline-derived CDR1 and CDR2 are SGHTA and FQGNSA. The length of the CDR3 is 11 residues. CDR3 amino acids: CASSICNEQFF. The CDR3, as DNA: TGTGCCAGCAGCATCTGCAATGAGCAGTTCTTC. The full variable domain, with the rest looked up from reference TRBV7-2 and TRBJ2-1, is GAGVSQSPSNKVTEKGKDVELRCDPISGHTALYWYRQSLGQGLEFLIYFQGNSAPDKSGLPSDRFSAERTGGSVSTLTIQRTQQEDSAVYLCASSICNEQFFGPGTRLTVL.

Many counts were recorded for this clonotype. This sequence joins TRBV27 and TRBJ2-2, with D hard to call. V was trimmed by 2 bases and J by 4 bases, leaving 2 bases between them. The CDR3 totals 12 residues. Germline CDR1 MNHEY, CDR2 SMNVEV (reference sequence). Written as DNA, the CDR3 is TGTGCCAGCAGTTTAATCACCGGGGAGCTGTTTTTT. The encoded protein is CASSLITGELFF.

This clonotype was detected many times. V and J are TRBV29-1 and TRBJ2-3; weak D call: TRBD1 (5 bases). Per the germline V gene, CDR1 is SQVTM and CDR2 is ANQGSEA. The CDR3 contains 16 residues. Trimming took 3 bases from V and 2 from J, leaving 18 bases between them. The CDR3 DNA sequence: TGCAGCGTTGATTTCTGGGGCATCGGTGACACAGATACGCAGTATTTT. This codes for CSVDFWGIGDTDTQYF.

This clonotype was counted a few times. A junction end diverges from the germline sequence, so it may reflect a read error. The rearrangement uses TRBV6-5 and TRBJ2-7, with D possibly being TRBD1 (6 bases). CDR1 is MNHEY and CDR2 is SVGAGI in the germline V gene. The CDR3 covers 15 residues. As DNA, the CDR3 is TGTGCCAGCAGTACGGGAAAACAGGGATCGTACGGGCAGTACTTC. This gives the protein CASSTGKQGSYGQYF.

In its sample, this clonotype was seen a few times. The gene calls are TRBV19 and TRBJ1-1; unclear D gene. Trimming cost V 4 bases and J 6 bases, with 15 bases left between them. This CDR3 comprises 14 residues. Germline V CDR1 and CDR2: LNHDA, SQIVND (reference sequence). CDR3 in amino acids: CASSKTVGRPEAFF. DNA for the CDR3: TGTGCCAGTAGTAAAACAGTGGGTCGGCCTGAAGCTTTCTTT. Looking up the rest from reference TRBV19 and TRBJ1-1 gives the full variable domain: DGGITQSPKYLFRKEGQNVTLSCEQNLNHDAMYWYRQDPGQGLRLIYYSQIVNDFQKGDIAEGYSVSREKKESFPLTVTSAQKNPTAFYLCASSKTVGRPEAFFGQGTRLTVV.

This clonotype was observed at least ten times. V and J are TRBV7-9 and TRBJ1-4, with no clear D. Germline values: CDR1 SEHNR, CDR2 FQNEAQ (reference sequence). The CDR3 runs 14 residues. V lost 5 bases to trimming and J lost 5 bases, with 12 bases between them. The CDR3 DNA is TGTGCCAGCAGCCAGGACTCCTCCAATGAAAAACTGTTTTTT. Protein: CASSQDSSNEKLFF.

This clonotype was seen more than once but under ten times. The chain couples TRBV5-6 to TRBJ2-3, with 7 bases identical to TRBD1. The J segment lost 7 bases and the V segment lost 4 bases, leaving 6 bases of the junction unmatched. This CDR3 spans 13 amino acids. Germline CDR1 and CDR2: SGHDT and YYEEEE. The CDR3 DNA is TGTGCCAGCAGCATCGGGGACAGTCATACGCAGTATTTT. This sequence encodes CASSIGDSHTQYF.

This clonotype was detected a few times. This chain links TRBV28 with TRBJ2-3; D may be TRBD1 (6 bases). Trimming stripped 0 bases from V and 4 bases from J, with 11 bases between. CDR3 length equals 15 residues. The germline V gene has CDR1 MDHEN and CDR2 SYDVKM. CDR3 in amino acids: CASSLWKTGSDTQYF. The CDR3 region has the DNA TGTGCCAGCAGTTTATGGAAAACAGGGTCAGATACGCAGTATTTT. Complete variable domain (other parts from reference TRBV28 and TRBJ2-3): DVKVTQSSRYLVKRTGEKVFLECVQDMDHENMFWYRQDPGLGLRLIYFSYDVKMKEKGDIPEGYSVSREKKERFSLILESASTNQTSMYLCASSLWKTGSDTQYFGPGTRLTVL.

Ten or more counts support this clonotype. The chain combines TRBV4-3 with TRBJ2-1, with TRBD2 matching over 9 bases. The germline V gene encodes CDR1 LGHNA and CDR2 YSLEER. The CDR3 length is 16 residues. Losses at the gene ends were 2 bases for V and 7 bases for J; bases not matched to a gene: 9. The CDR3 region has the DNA TGCGCCAGCAGCCAAAAAGGAGTAGCGGGAGATAATGAGCAGTTCTTC. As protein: CASSQKGVAGDNEQFF.

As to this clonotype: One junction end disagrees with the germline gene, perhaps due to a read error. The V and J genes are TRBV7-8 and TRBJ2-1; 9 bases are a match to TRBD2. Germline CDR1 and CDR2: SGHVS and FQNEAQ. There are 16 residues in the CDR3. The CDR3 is CASGLTASGASNEQFF. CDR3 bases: TGTGCCAGCGGCTTAACCGCTAGCGGGGCTTCCAATGAGCAGTTCTTC.